This T cell receptor beta chain was observed in a study of metastatic and nonmetastatic thyroid tumors. Study details: The authors compared repertoires across blood and tumor or nodule tissue from malignant and benign thyroid patients.

Authors' data handling: The study's classifier, a distant-metastasis tool for papillary thyroid cancer, was built using CDR3 differences across clinicopathological groups. TCRdb re-clonotyped the PCR reads via MiXCR. V and J calls and clone size were set by TCRdb, not the authors. The sample has about 38,000 clones; 25% to 30% are singletons. None of the patients had undergone any treatment ahead of thyroid surgery. The V gene lost 2 bases and the J gene lost 5 bases, with 13 bases spanning the gap. CDR1 is SGHDT and CDR2 is YYEEEE in the germline V gene. The CDR3 covers 14 residues. Ten or more counts support this clone. The antigen is unknown. Without the conserved terminal phenylalanine or tryptophan, this CDR3 likely stems from a read error. Study outcomes and limitations: Across blood and tumor, TCR beta diversity in malignant thyroid tumors was reportedly significantly higher than in benign nodules.

The source is a female donor with papillary thyroid cancer or a benign thyroid nodule (not recorded which). Some clones in this sample may be carry-over from other donors' samples. The chain has TRBV5-6 and TRBJ1-2, with D perhaps matching TRBD1 (5 bases). Sequencing was performed on blood. The DNA of the CDR3 is TGTGCCAGCAGCTTACCCCGAGACAGTTATGGCTACACCTCC. It specifies CASSLPRDSYGYTS.